This TCR beta chain was identified during a study of cytomegalovirus exposure and HLA in healthy donors. For this clone: Its antigen is currently unknown.

PCR used 60 Vbeta primers and 13 Jbeta primers. Assay used: immunoSEQ multiplex PCR; TCRdb lists only in-frame clones, some missing. The sample lists fewer than 70,000 clones, roughly 68% seen once, with 11% in the top ten. CDR1 and CDR2 (germline): SQVTM, ANQGSEA. V was clipped by 6 bases and J by 5 bases, with 16 bases between them. This CDR3 is 13 amino acids long. General study findings and limits: The productive fraction for most TCR beta V segments was about 87% or about 30% in an earlier analysis. Later analysis identified 17,000 or so TCR beta sequences associated with HLA alleles, using a false discovery rate threshold of 0.05. The authors listed 150 to 200 TCR beta chains as cytomegalovirus-associated.

The chain employs TRBV29-1 and TRBJ1-1, with D possibly matching TRBD1 (5 bases). The TCR originated in a woman in her sixties or seventies in good health and CMV-seropositive. The sample taken for sequencing was PBMCs. The chain's CDR3 is CSVRFGARTEAFF. The CDR3 DNA is TGCAGCGTACGGTTTGGGGCGCGAACTGAAGCTTTCTTT.